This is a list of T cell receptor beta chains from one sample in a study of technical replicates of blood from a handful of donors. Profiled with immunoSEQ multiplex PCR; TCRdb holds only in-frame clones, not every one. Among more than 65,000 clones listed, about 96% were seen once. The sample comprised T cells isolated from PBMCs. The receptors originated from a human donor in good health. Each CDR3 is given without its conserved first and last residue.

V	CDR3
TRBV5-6	ASSLDSSRGLNTEAF
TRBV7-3	ASSLNSDEQF
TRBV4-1	ASSQPDRPNQPQH
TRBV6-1	ASIGIRAYEQY
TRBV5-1	ASRPGTENTGELF
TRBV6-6	ASSGGFNEQY
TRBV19	ASNPLGDTEAF
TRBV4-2	ASSQEWGRAREQY
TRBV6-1	ASSGRSNQPQH
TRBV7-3	ASSAHRDTIQY
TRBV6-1	ASSEQGSSYEQY
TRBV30	AWTMTGGTDTQY
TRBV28	ASTGGADTQY
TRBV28	ASSLIQVSNQPQH
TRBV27	ASSLSWAGGLNTEAF
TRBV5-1	ASSFGHLLLQETQY
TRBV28	ASSSQGALGYT
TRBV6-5	ASSSGTGYEQY
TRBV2	ATSMGGEGLNSNQPQH
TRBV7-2	ASSPAGTSDYEQY
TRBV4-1	ASSPTGSMAEAF
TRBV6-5	ASSSRRQEQF
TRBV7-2	ASSQTFAGYEQY
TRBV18	ASSHVAGGVYNEQF
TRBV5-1	ASSLSSGNEQF
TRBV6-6	ASSYSRGTVSYEQY
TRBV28	ASSFGQGTLSYEQY
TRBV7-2	ASGEGQPQH
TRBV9	ASSARDYHNEQF
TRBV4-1	ASSQERGQPQH
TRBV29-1	SVEDLRAF
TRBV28	ASSPGGGLTAF
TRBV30	AWSLAIAKGLAGTSYEQY
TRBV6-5	ASTPRTSASYEQY
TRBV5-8	ASRGENTGELF
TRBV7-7	ASRKREGQGIRYEQY
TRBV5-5	ASIFATSGNEQF
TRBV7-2	ASSIQGGFYEQY
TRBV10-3	AISRTSGLYEQY
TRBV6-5	ASRASGRALVEQY